This T cell receptor beta chain is from a study of cytomegalovirus exposure and HLA in healthy donors. The CDR3 has 13 amino acids. The germline CDR1 and CDR2 sequences are MDHEN and SYDVKM. Losses at the gene ends were 9 bases for V and 5 bases for J; bases not matched to a gene: 6. PCR was performed using 60 Vbeta and 13 Jbeta primers. Using immunoSEQ multiplex PCR, the repertoire was profiled, and TCRdb retains in-frame clones only, with some absent. This table has about 130,000 clones, around four fifths appearing once. The TCR comes from a boy under 18 in good health and CMV-seronegative. The chain carries TRBV28 and TRBJ2-3, with TRBD1 matching 9 bases. The source material was PBMCs. This CDR3 is CARDRGPEDTQYF. CDR3 bases: TGTGCCAGGGACAGGGGCCCGGAAGATACGCAGTATTTT.